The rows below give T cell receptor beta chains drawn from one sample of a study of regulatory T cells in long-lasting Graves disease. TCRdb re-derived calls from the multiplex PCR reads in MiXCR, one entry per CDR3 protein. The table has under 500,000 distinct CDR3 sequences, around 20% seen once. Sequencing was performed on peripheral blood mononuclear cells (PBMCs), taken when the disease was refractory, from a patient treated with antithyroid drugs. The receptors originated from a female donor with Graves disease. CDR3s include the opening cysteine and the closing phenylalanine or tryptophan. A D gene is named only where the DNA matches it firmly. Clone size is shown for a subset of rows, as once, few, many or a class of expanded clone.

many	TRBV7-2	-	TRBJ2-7	CASSPALDYEQYF	TGTGCCAGCAGCCCTGCCTTGGATTACGAGCAGTACTTC
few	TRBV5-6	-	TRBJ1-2	CASSLGGSHGYTF	TGTGCCAGCAGCTTAGGGGGGTCGCATGGCTACACCTTC
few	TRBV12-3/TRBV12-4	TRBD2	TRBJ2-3	CASSSLAGAADTQYF	TGTGCCAGCAGTTCTCTAGCGGGAGCGGCAGATACGCAGTATTTT
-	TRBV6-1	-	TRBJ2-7	CASRVTDLSYEQYF	TGTGCCAGCAGGGTGACGGACCTTTCCTACGAGCAGTACTTC
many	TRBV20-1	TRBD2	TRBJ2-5	CSAPKLAGFQETQYF	TGCAGTGCCCCGAAACTAGCGGGTTTCCAAGAGACCCAGTACTTC
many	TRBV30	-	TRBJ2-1	CAWRQSSYNEQFF	TGTGCCTGGAGACAGAGCTCCTACAATGAGCAGTTCTTC
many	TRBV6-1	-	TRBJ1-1	CASSLDHTEAFF	TGTGCCAGCAGCCTAGACCACACTGAAGCTTTCTTT
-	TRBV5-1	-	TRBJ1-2	CASSPEVGQPNYGYTF	TGCGCCAGCAGCCCCGAGGTGGGACAACCTAACTATGGCTACACCTTC
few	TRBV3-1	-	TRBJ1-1	CASSHRAWNTEAFF	TGTGCCAGCAGCCACAGGGCTTGGAACACTGAAGCTTTCTTT
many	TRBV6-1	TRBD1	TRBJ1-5	CASSEGQVPLNQPQHF	TGTGCCAGCAGTGAGGGACAGGTCCCCTTAAATCAGCCCCAGCATTTT
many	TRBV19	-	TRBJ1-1	CASSPRANTEAFF	TGTGCCAGCAGTCCCCGGGCGAACACTGAAGCTTTCTTT
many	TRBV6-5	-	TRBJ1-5	CASSSAGVAQPQHF	TGTGCCAGCAGTTCGGCAGGAGTGGCTCAGCCCCAGCATTTT
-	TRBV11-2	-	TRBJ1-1	CASSRGTTSNTEAFF	TGTGCCAGCAGCCGGGGGACAACGTCAAACACTGAAGCTTTCTTT
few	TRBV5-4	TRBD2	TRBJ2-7	CASSFGGADEQYF	TGTGCCAGCAGCTTCGGGGGGGCGGACGAGCAGTACTTC
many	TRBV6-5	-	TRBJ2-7	CASSYFLAGTFDSYEQYF	TGTGCCAGCAGTTACTTCCTCGCGGGTACTTTTGACTCCTACGAGCAGTACTTC
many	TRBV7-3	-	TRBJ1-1	CASSLLPDTEAFF	TGTGCCAGCAGCTTACTCCCCGACACTGAAGCTTTCTTT
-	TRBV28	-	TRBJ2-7	CASTPGGWGSPYEQYF	TGTGCCAGCACTCCTGGGGGCTGGGGTTCCCCTTACGAGCAGTACTTC
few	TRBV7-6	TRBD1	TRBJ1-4	CASSPRQGNEKLFF	TGTGCCAGCAGCCCCCGACAGGGTAATGAAAAACTGTTTTTT
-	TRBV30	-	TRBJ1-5	CAWSVRTRADQPQHF	TGTGCCTGGAGTGTACGCACCCGGGCGGATCAGCCCCAGCATTTT
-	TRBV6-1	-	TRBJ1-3	CASRSLRGSSGNTIYF	TGTGCCAGCAGATCCCTCCGGGGGAGCTCTGGAAACACCATATATTTT
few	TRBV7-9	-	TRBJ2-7	CASSLDPGNFNEQYF	TGTGCCAGCAGCTTAGATCCAGGGAATTTTAACGAGCAGTACTTC
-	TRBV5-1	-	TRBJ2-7	CASSLGVDTYEQYF	TGCGCCAGCAGCTTGGGTGTAGATACCTACGAGCAGTACTTC
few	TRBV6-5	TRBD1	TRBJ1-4	CASSYSSGTGDEKLFF	TGTGCCAGCAGTTACTCGTCAGGGACAGGGGATGAAAAACTGTTTTTT